This T cell receptor (beta chain) was captured in a study of spatial heterogeneity in lung cancer. Whole-study findings and limits: How many expanded intratumoral alpha and beta TCRs were present tracked the tumor mutation count, which was a count of nonsynonymous mutations.

This clonotype was detected only a few times. Its antigen is not identified. Documented time point: sample taken at primary tumor resection. The germline CDR1 and CDR2 sequences are LNHDA and SQIVND (reference sequence). The length of the CDR3 is 14 residues. The V end was cut by 3 bases, the J end by 6 bases, with 12 bases between. TCRdb reprocessed the 5' RACE reads via MiXCR and lists one record per CDR3 protein. The profile shows approximately 10,000 distinct CDR3 sequences, around 6% of them singletons. The sequenced sample was lung tumor tissue, obtained at surgery. This sequence was found in a female donor with early-stage non-small cell lung cancer. This chain joins TRBV19 and TRBJ1-5, with D unclear. The CDR3 coding sequence is TGTGCCAGTAGTATGAACAGTAGCCCTCAGCCCCAGCATTTT. Translation gives CASSMNSSPQPQHF.